The T cell receptor (beta chain) described here comes from a study of OX40 agonist ivuxolimab in advanced cancers. Study as a whole: Ivuxolimab, an antibody that agonizes OX40 (CD134), was administered to the patients. Patients were roughly 83% male with ages roughly 20 to 80, mean about 65.

The data were produced by immunoSEQ multiplex PCR, yet TCRdb's version contains in-frame clones alone and is incomplete. The repertoire consists of nearly 110,000 clones, with 90% occurring once and the leading ten covering about 0.48%. Trimming left V 4 bases short and J 0 bases short, with 12 bases between. The CDR3 loop spans 15 amino acids. Germline values: CDR1 SGDLS, CDR2 YYNGEE. Enrollment shut out patients with autoimmune disease history or systemic immunosuppression. This clonotype was sampled from an adult with an advanced solid tumor such as melanoma, head and neck, liver or kidney cancer. This chain uses TRBV9 with TRBJ2-3; either TRBD1 or TRBD2 may fit D (5 bases each). Specimen: CD4+ or CD8+ T cells sorted from blood, collected in a trial of the OX40 agonist ivuxolimab. This CDR3 reads CASSPWGISTDTQYF. As DNA, the CDR3 is TGTGCCAGCAGCCCCTGGGGGATTAGCACAGATACGCAGTATTTT.